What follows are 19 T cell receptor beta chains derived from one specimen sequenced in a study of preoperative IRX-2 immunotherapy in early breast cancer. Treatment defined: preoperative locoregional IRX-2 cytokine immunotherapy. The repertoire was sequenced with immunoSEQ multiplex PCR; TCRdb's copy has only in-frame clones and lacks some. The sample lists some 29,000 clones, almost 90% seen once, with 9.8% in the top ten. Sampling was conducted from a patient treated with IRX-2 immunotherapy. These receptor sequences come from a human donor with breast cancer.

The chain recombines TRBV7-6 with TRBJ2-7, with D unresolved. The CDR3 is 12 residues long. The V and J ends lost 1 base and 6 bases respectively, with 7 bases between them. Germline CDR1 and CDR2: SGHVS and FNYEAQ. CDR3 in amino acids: CASSLVGFEQYF. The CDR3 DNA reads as TGTGCCAGCAGCTTAGTAGGGTTCGAGCAGTACTTC.

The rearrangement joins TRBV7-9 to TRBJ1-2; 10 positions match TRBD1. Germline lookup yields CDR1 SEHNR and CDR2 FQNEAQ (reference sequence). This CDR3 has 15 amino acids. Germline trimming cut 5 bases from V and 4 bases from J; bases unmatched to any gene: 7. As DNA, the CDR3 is TGTGCCAGCAGCATGGGACAGGGGAGAAGCTATGGCTACACCTTC. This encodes CASSMGQGRSYGYTF.

Here the CDR3 DNA reads TGTGCCAGCTTCCTAGCGGGACAGCCAACCGGGGAGCTGTTTTTT. As protein: CASFLAGQPTGELFF. The chain combines TRBV18 with TRBJ2-2; TRBD2 aligns across 9 bases. The germline gives CDR1 KGHSH, CDR2 LQKENI. The trim removed 7 bases at V and 5 bases at J, leaving 8 bases unmatched. The CDR3 has 15 amino acids. Based on the CDR3 plus reference TRBV18 and TRBJ2-2, the full variable domain is NAGVMQNPRHLVRRRGQEARLRCSPMKGHSHVYWYRQLPEEGLKFMVYLQKENIIDESGMPKERFSAEFPKEGPSILRIQQVVRGDSAAYFCASFLAGQPTGELFFGEGSRLTVL.

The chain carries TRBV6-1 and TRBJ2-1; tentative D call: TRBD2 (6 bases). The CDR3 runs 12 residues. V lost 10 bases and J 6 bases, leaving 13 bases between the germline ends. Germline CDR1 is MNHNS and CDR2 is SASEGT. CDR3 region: CATSRGSNEQFF. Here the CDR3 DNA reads TGTGCCACTAGCCGGGGGAGCAATGAGCAGTTCTTC.

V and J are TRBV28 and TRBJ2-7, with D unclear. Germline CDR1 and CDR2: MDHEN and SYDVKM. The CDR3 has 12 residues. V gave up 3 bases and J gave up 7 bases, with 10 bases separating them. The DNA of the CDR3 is TGTGCCAGCAGTTTTTTGCGTAGTGAGCAGTACTTC. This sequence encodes CASSFLRSEQYF.

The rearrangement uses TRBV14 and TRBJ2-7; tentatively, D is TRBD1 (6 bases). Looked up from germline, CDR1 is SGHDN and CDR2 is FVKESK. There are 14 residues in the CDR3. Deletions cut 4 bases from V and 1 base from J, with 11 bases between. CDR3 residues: CASSPRTVSYEQYF. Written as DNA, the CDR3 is TGTGCCAGCAGCCCGCGGACAGTTTCCTACGAGCAGTACTTC.

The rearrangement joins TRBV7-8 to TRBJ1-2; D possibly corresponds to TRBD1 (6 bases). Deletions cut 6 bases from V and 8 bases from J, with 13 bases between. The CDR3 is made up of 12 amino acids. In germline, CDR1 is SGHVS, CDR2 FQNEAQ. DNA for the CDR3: TGTGCCAGCAGTAACTACAGGGAGGGCTACACCTTC. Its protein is CASSNYREGYTF.

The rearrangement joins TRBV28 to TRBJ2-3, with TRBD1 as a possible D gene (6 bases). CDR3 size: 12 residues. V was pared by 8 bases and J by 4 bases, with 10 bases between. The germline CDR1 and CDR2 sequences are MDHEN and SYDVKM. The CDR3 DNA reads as TGTGCCAGCTCAGGGGATGCAGATACGCAGTATTTT. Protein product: CASSGDADTQYF.

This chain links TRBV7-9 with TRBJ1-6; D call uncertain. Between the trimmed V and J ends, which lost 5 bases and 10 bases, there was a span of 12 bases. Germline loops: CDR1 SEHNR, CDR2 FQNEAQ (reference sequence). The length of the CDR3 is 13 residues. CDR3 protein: CASSPPSGSPLHF. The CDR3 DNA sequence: TGTGCCAGCAGCCCGCCTTCGGGATCACCCCTCCACTTT. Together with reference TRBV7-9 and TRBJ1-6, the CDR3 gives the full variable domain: DTGVSQNPRHKITKRGQNVTFRCDPISEHNRLYWYRQTLGQGPEFLTYFQNEAQLEKSRLLSDRFSAERPKGSFSTLEIQRTEQGDSAMYLCASSPPSGSPLHFGNGTRLTVT.

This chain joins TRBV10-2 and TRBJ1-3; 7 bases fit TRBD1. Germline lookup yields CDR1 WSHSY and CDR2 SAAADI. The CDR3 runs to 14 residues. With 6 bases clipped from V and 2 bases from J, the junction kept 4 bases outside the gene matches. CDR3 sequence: CASRRTGAGNTIYF. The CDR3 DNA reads TGCGCCAGCAGGCGAACAGGGGCTGGAAACACCATATATTTT.

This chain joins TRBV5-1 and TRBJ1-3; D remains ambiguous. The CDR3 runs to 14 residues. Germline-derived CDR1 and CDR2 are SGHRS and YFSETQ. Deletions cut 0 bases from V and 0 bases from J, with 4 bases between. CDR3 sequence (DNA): TGCGCCAGCAGCTTGGAGCCCTCTGGAAACACCATATATTTT. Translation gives CASSLEPSGNTIYF.

The chain's CDR3 is CASSPGSRAGGYTF. CDR3 nucleotide sequence: TGTGCCAGCTCACCAGGATCCAGAGCAGGTGGCTACACCTTC. The J gene is TRBJ1-2, the V gene TRBV18; D gene unclear. Germline loops: CDR1 KGHSH, CDR2 LQKENI. The V and J ends lost 2 bases and 7 bases respectively, with 14 bases between them. The CDR3 loop spans 14 amino acids.

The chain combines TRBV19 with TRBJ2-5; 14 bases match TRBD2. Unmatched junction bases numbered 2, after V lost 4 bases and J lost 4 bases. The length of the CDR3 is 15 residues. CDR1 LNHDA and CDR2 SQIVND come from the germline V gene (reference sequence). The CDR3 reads CASSTGLAGVETQYF. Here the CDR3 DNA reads TGTGCCAGTAGTACGGGACTAGCGGGGGTAGAGACCCAGTACTTC.

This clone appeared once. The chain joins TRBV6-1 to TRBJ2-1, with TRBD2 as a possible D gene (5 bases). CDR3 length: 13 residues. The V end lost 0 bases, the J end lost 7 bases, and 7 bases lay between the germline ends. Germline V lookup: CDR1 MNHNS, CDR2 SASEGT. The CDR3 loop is CASSEAEENEQFF. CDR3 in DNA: TGTGCCAGCAGTGAAGCGGAGGAGAATGAGCAGTTCTTC.

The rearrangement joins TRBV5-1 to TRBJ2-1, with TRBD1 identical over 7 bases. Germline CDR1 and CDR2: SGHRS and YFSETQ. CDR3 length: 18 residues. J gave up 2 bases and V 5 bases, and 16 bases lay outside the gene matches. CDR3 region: CASRGAPGQPFPYNEQFF. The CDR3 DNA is TGCGCCAGCAGGGGGGCCCCGGGACAGCCCTTTCCCTACAATGAGCAGTTCTTC.

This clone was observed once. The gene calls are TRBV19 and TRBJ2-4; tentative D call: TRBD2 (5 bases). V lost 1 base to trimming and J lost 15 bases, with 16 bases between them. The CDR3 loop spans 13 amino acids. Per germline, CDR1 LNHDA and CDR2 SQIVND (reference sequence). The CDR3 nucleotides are TGTGCCAGTAGTATAGCTATCCGGGATCCCCTGTACTTC. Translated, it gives CASSIAIRDPLYF. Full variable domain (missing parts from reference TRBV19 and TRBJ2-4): DGGITQSPKYLFRKEGQNVTLSCEQNLNHDAMYWYRQDPGQGLRLIYYSQIVNDFQKGDIAEGYSVSREKKESFPLTVTSAQKNPTAFYLCASSIAIRDPLYFGAGTRLSVL.

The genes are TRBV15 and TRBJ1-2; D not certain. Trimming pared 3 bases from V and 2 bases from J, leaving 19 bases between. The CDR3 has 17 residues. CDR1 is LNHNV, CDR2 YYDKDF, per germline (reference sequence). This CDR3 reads CATSSSPGQAWNYGYTF. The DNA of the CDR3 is TGTGCCACCAGCAGTTCGCCGGGCCAGGCATGGAACTATGGCTACACCTTC.

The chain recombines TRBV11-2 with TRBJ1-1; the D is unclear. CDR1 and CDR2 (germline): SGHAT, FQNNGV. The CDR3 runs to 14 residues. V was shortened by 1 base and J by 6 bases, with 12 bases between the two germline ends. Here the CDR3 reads CASSLGRTRAEAFF. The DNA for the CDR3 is TGTGCCAGCAGCTTAGGGAGGACGCGAGCTGAAGCTTTCTTT.

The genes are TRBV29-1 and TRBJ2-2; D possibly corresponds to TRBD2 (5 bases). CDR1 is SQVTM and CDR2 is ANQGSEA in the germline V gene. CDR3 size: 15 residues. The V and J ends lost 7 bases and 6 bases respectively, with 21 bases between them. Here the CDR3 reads CSAGGSRVGSGELFF. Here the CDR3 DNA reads TGCAGCGCTGGAGGATCCAGAGTTGGGTCCGGGGAGCTGTTTTTT.